The rows below give T cell receptor beta chains drawn from one sample of a study of neurological immune-mediated disorders. TCRdb recomputed calls from the 5' RACE reads with MiXCR, one row per CDR3 protein. This table has fewer than 70,000 distinct CDR3 sequences, roughly 10% appearing once. Material: PBMCs. The receptors were sampled from a man aged 25-45 years in good health. Both conserved end residues are part of each CDR3. Fields, in order: J gene, D gene, V gene, clone size, CDR3 protein, CDR3 DNA. The D gene is left open where the match is weak. Some rows mark clone size as missing; the rest say once, few, many or name a class of expanded clone.

>TRBJ1-5|.|TRBV28|many
CASSSSGIGNQPQHF
TGTGCCAGCAGTTCCTCCGGGATCGGAAATCAGCCCCAGCATTTT
>TRBJ2-1|.|TRBV5-1|many
CASSRDWAANEQFF
TGCGCCAGCAGCAGAGATTGGGCAGCCAATGAGCAGTTCTTC
>TRBJ2-1|TRBD2|TRBV7-2|many
CASSLGLAVNEQFF
TGTGCCAGCAGCTTGGGACTAGCGGTCAATGAGCAGTTCTTC
>TRBJ2-3|.|TRBV20-1|many
CSARVGTSTDTQYF
TGCAGTGCTAGAGTGGGGACTAGCACAGATACGCAGTATTTT
>TRBJ1-1|.|TRBV10-1|many
CASNNAPGEGTEAFF
TGCGCCAGCAATAATGCCCCGGGGGAAGGCACTGAAGCTTTCTTT
>TRBJ1-2|.|TRBV3-1|many
CASSYQGTNYGYTF
TGTGCCAGCAGCTACCAGGGAACTAACTATGGCTACACCTTC
>TRBJ2-5|.|TRBV24-1|.
CATSDTRTEETQYF
TGTGCCACCAGTGATACTCGGACAGAGGAGACCCAGTACTTC
>TRBJ2-7|.|TRBV10-3|many
CAISGQSTSSYEQYF
TGTGCCATCAGTGGACAGAGCACCAGCTCCTACGAGCAGTACTTC
>TRBJ2-2|.|TRBV5-1|many
CASRKAADSGELFF
TGCGCCAGCAGGAAGGCGGCAGATTCCGGGGAGCTGTTTTTT
>TRBJ2-7|TRBD1|TRBV20-1|many
CSARESGGYEQYF
TGCAGTGCTAGAGAGTCAGGGGGCTACGAGCAGTACTTC
>TRBJ2-3|.|TRBV5-1|many
CASSLGQETDTQYF
TGCGCCAGCAGCTTGGGGCAGGAAACAGATACGCAGTATTTT
>TRBJ1-5|.|TRBV6-2/TRBV6-3|many
CASSETRQPQHF
TGTGCCAGCAGTGAAACAAGGCAGCCCCAGCATTTT